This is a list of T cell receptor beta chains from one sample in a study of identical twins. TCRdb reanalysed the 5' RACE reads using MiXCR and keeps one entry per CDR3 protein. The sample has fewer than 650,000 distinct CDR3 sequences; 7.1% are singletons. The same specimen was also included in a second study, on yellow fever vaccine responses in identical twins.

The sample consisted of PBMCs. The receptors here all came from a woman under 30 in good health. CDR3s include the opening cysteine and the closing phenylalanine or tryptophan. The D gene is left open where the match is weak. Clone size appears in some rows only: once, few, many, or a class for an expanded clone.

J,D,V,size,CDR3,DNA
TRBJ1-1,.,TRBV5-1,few,CASTDLNTEAFF,TGCGCCAGCACCGACCTGAACACTGAAGCTTTCTTT
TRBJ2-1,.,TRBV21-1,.,CASSKEGRVGSYNEQFF,TGTGCCAGCAGCAAAGAAGGCAGGGTCGGCTCCTACAATGAGCAGTTCTTC
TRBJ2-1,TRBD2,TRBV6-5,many,CASSYLSTSGSYNEQFF,TGTGCCAGCAGTTATCTTTCGACTAGCGGGAGCTACAATGAGCAGTTCTTC
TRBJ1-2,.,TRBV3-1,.,CASSQDVESPGYTF,TGTGCCAGCAGCCAAGATGTAGAGTCCCCTGGCTACACCTTC
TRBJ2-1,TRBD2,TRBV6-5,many,CASSYPLSGSSYNEQFF,TGTGCCAGCAGTTACCCCCTCAGCGGGAGCTCCTACAATGAGCAGTTCTTC
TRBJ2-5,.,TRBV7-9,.,CASSLALRETQYF,TGTGCCAGCAGCTTAGCCCTCAGGGAGACCCAGTACTTC
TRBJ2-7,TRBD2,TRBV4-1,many,CASSQATPTSELSYEQYF,TGCGCCAGCAGCCAGGCCACTCCGACTAGCGAGCTTTCCTACGAGCAGTACTTC
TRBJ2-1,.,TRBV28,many,CASSSGTQPNEQFF,TGTGCCAGCAGTTCCGGGACCCAACCCAATGAGCAGTTCTTC
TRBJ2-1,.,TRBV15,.,CATSRANHDNEQFF,TGTGCCACCAGCAGAGCAAACCACGACAATGAGCAGTTCTTC
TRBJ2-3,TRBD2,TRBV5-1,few,CASSTSSGVADTQYF,TGCGCCAGCAGCACTTCTAGCGGGGTTGCAGATACGCAGTATTTT
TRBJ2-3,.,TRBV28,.,CASSPLTRLAGF,TGTGCCAGCAGTCCTCTCACTAGACTCGCGGGTTTT
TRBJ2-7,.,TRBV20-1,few,CSASGASHAYEQYF,TGCAGTGCCTCCGGGGCCTCACATGCCTACGAGCAGTACTTC
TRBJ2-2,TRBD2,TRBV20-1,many,CSARRPKRGTLGTGELFF,TGCAGTGCTAGGCGCCCCAAGCGGGGCACCCTGGGCACCGGGGAGCTGTTTTTT
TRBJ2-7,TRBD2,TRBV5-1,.,CASSKGGPAYEQYF,TGCGCCAGCAGCAAGGGAGGGCCTGCCTACGAGCAGTACTTC
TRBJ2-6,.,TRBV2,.,CASSAVGTTSGANVLTF,TGTGCCAGCAGCGCCGTTGGAACCACTTCTGGGGCCAACGTCCTGACTTTC
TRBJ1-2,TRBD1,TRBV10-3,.,CATRTGNYGYTF,TGTGCCACCCGGACAGGGAACTATGGCTACACCTTC
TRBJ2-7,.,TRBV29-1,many,CSVEGQEGYEQYF,TGCAGCGTTGAAGGACAGGAGGGCTACGAGCAGTACTTC
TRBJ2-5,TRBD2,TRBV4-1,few,CASSQEPGGSGGARETQYF,TGCGCCAGCAGCCAGGAACCAGGGGGTAGCGGGGGGGCCCGCGAGACCCAGTACTTC
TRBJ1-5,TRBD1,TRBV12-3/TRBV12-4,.,CASSYTGANQPQHF,TGTGCCAGCAGTTACACAGGGGCCAATCAGCCCCAGCATTTT
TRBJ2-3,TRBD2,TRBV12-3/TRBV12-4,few,CATLLAGHTDTQYF,TGTGCCACCCTACTAGCGGGGCACACAGATACGCAGTATTTT
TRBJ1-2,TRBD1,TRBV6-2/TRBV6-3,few,CASEKTGTNYGYTF,TGTGCCAGCGAAAAGACAGGGACTAACTATGGCTACACCTTC
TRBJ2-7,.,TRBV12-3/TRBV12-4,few,CASSFGFSEMWREQYF,TGTGCCAGCAGTTTTGGTTTTAGCGAGATGTGGCGCGAGCAGTACTTC
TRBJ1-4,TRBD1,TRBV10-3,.,CATRDRGEKLFF,TGTGCCACCCGGGACAGGGGGGAAAAACTGTTTTTT
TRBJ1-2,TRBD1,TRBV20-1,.,CSAQDRGSYGYTF,TGCAGTGCCCAAGACAGGGGGAGCTATGGCTACACCTTC
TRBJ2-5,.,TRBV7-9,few,CASSYLGRQETQYF,TGTGCCAGCAGCTACCTAGGGCGGCAAGAGACCCAGTACTTC
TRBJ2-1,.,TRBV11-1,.,CASSSAPVDGEQFF,TGTGCCAGCAGCTCCGCCCCGGTTGACGGTGAGCAGTTCTTC
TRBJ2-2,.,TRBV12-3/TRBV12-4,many,CASSFRSGAGELFF,TGTGCCAGCAGTTTTCGGTCGGGGGCCGGGGAGCTGTTTTTT
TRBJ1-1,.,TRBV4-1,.,CASSAGNTGTEAFF,TGCGCCAGCAGCGCAGGGAATACGGGCACTGAAGCTTTCTTT